This T cell receptor beta chain came from a study of tumour-infiltrating T cells in Burkitt lymphoma. This clone was seen a handful of times. The table came from immunoSEQ multiplex PCR; TCRdb's copy has only in-frame clones and leaves some out. The repertoire has around 5,600 clones, roughly a sixth of them found once; the top ten carry roughly an eighth. V was pared by 6 bases and J by 0 bases, with 15 bases between. CDR1 is MDHEN and CDR2 is SYDVKM in the germline V gene. This CDR3 region has 17 residues. This sequence was found in a human donor with diffuse large B-cell lymphoma. This chain connects TRBV28 to TRBJ2-6, with D tentatively TRBD2 (6 bases). Sequencing was carried out using tumor tissue. CDR3 amino acids: CASRVQGLSSGANVLTF. The CDR3 DNA follows: TGTGCCAGCAGGGTGCAGGGACTCAGCTCTGGGGCCAACGTCCTGACTTTC.